The 24 T cell receptor beta chains below were found in one sample sequenced in a study of CD8 T cells in ankylosing spondylitis. Each CDR3 protein is one row after TCRdb ran MiXCR on the 5' RACE reads. Here the sample spans some 70,000 distinct CDR3 sequences, roughly 5% being singletons. Sequencing was performed on blood, either unsorted or a sorted T cell fraction (not recorded which). The receptors derive from a male donor with ankylosing spondylitis or in good health (not recorded which).

This clonotype came up many times. V gene TRBV7-2 combines with J gene TRBJ2-5, with a tentative D call TRBD2 (6 bases). V was trimmed by 5 bases and J by 5 bases, leaving 15 bases between them. CDR1 and CDR2 (germline): SGHTA, FQGNSA. CDR3 size: 14 residues. This chain's CDR3 is CASSPRLVSETQYF. The CDR3 DNA reads TGTGCCAGCAGCCCTAGACTAGTATCGGAGACCCAGTACTTC.

This clonotype has a count of ten or more. The chain is built from TRBV7-2 and TRBJ2-7; D gene unclear. V dropped 5 bases and J dropped 1 base, with 18 bases sitting between them. This CDR3 comprises 16 residues. Germline V gives CDR1 SGHTA, CDR2 FQGNSA. CDR3 residues: CASSLSARAFSYEQYF. In DNA form, the CDR3 reads TGTGCCAGCAGCCTCTCGGCCCGGGCTTTTTCCTACGAGCAGTACTTC.

This clonotype came up many times. V is TRBV12-3 or TRBV12-4 and J is TRBJ2-1; D not resolved. V was clipped by 8 bases and J by 1 base, with 12 bases between them. The CDR3 totals 14 residues. Here the CDR3 DNA reads TGTGCCAGCTGTACTACCAATTCCTACAATGAGCAGTTCTTC. Translating it yields CASCTTNSYNEQFF.

Many counts were recorded for this clonotype. The gene calls are TRBV29-1 and TRBJ2-5; D is unclear. Germline CDR1 is SQVTM and CDR2 is ANQGSEA. The CDR3 is 17 residues long. Trimming stripped 4 bases from V and 2 bases from J, with 23 bases between. CDR3 nucleotides: TGCAGCGTTGTAGGCTACCTCAGTGGCCACGATCAAGAGACCCAGTACTTC. It yields the protein CSVVGYLSGHDQETQYF.

This clonotype came up once. The chain carries TRBV19 and TRBJ2-5, with TRBD2 identical over 10 bases. The CDR3 sequence is 14 residues long. J gave up 3 bases and V 5 bases, and 3 bases lay outside the gene matches. CDR1 is LNHDA and CDR2 is SQIVND in the germline V gene (reference sequence). The CDR3 DNA is TGTGCCAGTAGTGTACTAGCGGGGAAAGAGACCCAGTACTTC. Its translation is CASSVLAGKETQYF.

This clonotype was seen repeatedly, ten times or more. The CDR3 DNA reads TGTGCCAGCAGTTTCGGATACTCCTACGAGCAGTACTTC. It translates to CASSFGYSYEQYF. The V call is TRBV12-3 or TRBV12-4, the J call TRBJ2-7; D gene ambiguous. This CDR3 comprises 13 residues. V shed 3 bases and J shed 0 bases, with 6 bases lying between them.

This clonotype has a count of ten or more. This chain uses TRBV18 with TRBJ1-2; D is unclear. This CDR3 has 16 residues. Per the germline V gene, CDR1 is KGHSH and CDR2 is LQKENI. Trimming stripped 1 base from V and 8 bases from J, with 20 bases between. CDR3 sequence (DNA): TGTGCCAGCTCACCACTCACCGGGCAGGTCCCTATGGGCTACACCTTC. Protein: CASSPLTGQVPMGYTF.

This clonotype has a count of ten or more. The chain has TRBV29-1 and TRBJ2-7; 7 nucleotides match TRBD1. Germline V gene lookup returns CDR1 SQVTM and CDR2 ANQGSEA. The CDR3 extends over 14 amino acids. V dropped 6 bases and J dropped 1; count of bases not matched to a gene: 9. The CDR3 DNA sequence: TGCAGCGTCTTACAGGGGACCCAATCCTACGAGCAGTACTTC. Translated, it gives CSVLQGTQSYEQYF.

Ten or more counts support this clonotype. CDR3 protein: CASSPLGGQETQYF. The CDR3 region has the DNA TGTGCCAGCTCACCTCTGGGAGGCCAAGAGACCCAGTACTTC. The J gene is TRBJ2-5, the V gene TRBV18; possible D gene TRBD2, 6 bases. Germline-derived CDR1 and CDR2 are KGHSH and LQKENI. The CDR3 consists of 14 residues. Trimming left V 3 bases short and J 1 base short, with 9 bases between.

This clonotype was counted at least ten times. The rearrangement joins TRBV5-1 to TRBJ2-1; D gene uncertain. The CDR3 has 13 residues. Germline values: CDR1 SGHRS, CDR2 YFSETQ. Trimming cost V 0 bases and J 8 bases, with 9 bases left between them. CDR3 sequence reads: CASSLDGFDEQFF. CDR3 DNA sequence: TGCGCCAGCAGCTTGGACGGGTTTGATGAGCAGTTCTTC.

There are many counts of this clonotype. CDR3 sequence: CASTGDEQYF. For the CDR3, the DNA is TGTGCCAGCACCGGGGACGAGCAGTACTTC. The rearrangement uses TRBV2 and TRBJ2-7; D perhaps matches TRBD2 (5 bases). Looked up from germline, CDR1 is SNHLY and CDR2 is FYNNEI. This CDR3 contains 10 residues. V shed 7 bases and J shed 5 bases, with 6 bases lying between them.

This clonotype was detected ten times or more. V usage is TRBV29-1 and J usage is TRBJ2-1; D gene ambiguous. V dropped 7 bases and J dropped 2 bases, with 6 bases sitting between them. Germline values: CDR1 SQVTM, CDR2 ANQGSEA. The CDR3 covers 11 residues. This CDR3 reads CSGVAYNEQFF. CDR3 bases: TGCAGCGGGGTGGCCTACAATGAGCAGTTCTTC.

This clonotype was recorded at least ten times. The rearrangement joins TRBV12-3 or TRBV12-4 to TRBJ2-4; D might be TRBD2 (5 bases). Trimming cost V 4 bases and J 0 bases, with 10 bases left between them. The CDR3 is 15 amino acids. In DNA form, the CDR3 reads TGTGCCAGCAGTTCCGGGGTGCTAGCCAAAAACATTCAGTACTTC. Translated, it gives CASSSGVLAKNIQYF.

This clonotype showed up many times. The chain has TRBV7-3 and TRBJ1-4; TRBD1 aligns across 7 bases. The germline V gene has CDR1 SGHTA and CDR2 FQGTGA. The CDR3 is 17 residues long. V lost 5 bases, J lost 7 bases, and 16 bases stayed unmatched. In DNA form, the CDR3 reads TGTGCCAGCAGCCGAAGGGGGATGACAGGGTTCTCTGAAAAACTGTTTTTT. This gives the protein CASSRRGMTGFSEKLFF.

There are many counts of this clonotype. The rearrangement uses TRBV6-5 and TRBJ1-5, with D hard to call. Germline loops: CDR1 MNHEY, CDR2 SVGAGI. Trimming removed 2 bases at V and 5 bases at J, with 19 bases between. The length of the CDR3 is 17 residues. The CDR3 is CASSYPEDGSRHQPQHF. For the CDR3, the DNA is TGTGCCAGCAGTTACCCTGAGGATGGGAGCCGTCATCAGCCCCAGCATTTT.

This clonotype was detected many times. The CDR3 DNA reads as TGTGCCACCAGCAGCCTGGGGAGCGGGGGACACCAAGAGACCCAGTACTTC. This encodes CATSSLGSGGHQETQYF. This chain uses TRBV15 with TRBJ2-5; TRBD2 agrees at 8 bases. After removal of 3 bases from V and 0 bases from J, the junction contained 9 bases not matched to a gene. This CDR3 region has 17 residues. Per the germline V gene, CDR1 is LNHNV and CDR2 is YYDKDF (reference sequence).

The table lists this clonotype with many counts. This chain links TRBV20-1 with TRBJ2-3; D gene ambiguous. This CDR3 comprises 14 residues. Germline V gene data show CDR1 as DFQATT and CDR2 as SNEGSKA (reference sequence). Trimming left V 6 bases short and J 1 base short, with 14 bases between. CDR3 region: CSAISAAGTDTQYF. DNA for the CDR3: TGCAGTGCAATCTCCGCGGCGGGCACAGATACGCAGTATTTT.

This clonotype showed up many times. The V gene is TRBV7-8, the J gene TRBJ1-5, with TRBD1 as a possible D gene (6 bases). This CDR3 is built from 14 residues. V shed 4 bases and J shed 2 bases, with 9 bases lying between them. From germline, CDR1 is SGHVS and CDR2 FQNEAQ. CDR3 bases: TGTGCCAGCAGCTCCCGACAGGGCAATCAGCCCCAGCATTTT. This codes for CASSSRQGNQPQHF.

This clonotype was detected ten times or more. The chain joins TRBV16 to TRBJ1-6, with 9 bases aligning to TRBD1. J was trimmed by 7 bases and V by 5 bases; bases with no gene match: 3. This CDR3 is built from 14 residues. Germline V gives CDR1 KGHSY, CDR2 FQNENV. The CDR3 here is CASSSDRGNSPLHF. The CDR3, as DNA: TGTGCCAGCAGCAGCGACAGGGGGAATTCACCCCTCCACTTT.

This clonotype was counted many times. The rearrangement joins TRBV20-1 to TRBJ2-1, with 8 bases identical to TRBD1. Trimming at V came to 0 bases and at J to 3 bases, leaving 4 bases not matched to a gene. Germline V lookup: CDR1 DFQATT, CDR2 SNEGSKA (reference sequence). The CDR3 is 15 residues long. CDR3 bases: TGCAGTGCTAGAGAGGACAGGGCGAACTACAATGAGCAGTTCTTC. As protein: CSAREDRANYNEQFF.

This clonotype was detected many times. J is TRBJ1-5 and V is TRBV12-3 or TRBV12-4; tentative D call: TRBD1 (5 bases). Between the trimmed V and J ends, which lost 7 bases and 6 bases, there was a span of 13 bases. The CDR3 is made up of 13 amino acids. CDR3 nucleotide sequence: TGTGCCAGCAACGGCCACGGGACTCAGCCCCAGCATTTT. Its translation is CASNGHGTQPQHF.

At least ten counts were recorded for this clonotype. V is TRBV5-6 and J is TRBJ1-2, with 9 bases fitting TRBD1. Trimming at V came to 2 bases and at J to 8 bases, leaving 4 bases not matched to a gene. Germline-derived CDR1 and CDR2 are SGHDT and YYEEEE. The CDR3 sequence is 13 residues long. The CDR3 loop reads CASSFTGGDGYTF. CDR3 bases: TGTGCCAGCAGCTTTACAGGGGGCGACGGCTACACCTTC.

In this sample, this clonotype turned up many times. This chain joins TRBV28 and TRBJ2-7; possible D gene TRBD1, 5 bases. This CDR3 comprises 15 residues. Germline V CDR1 and CDR2: MDHEN, SYDVKM. V lost 4 bases and J lost 6, with 19 bases in between. This CDR3 reads CASSWKSRVMAEQYF. The CDR3 bases are TGTGCCAGCAGTTGGAAGAGCAGGGTGATGGCCGAGCAGTACTTC.

Many counts were recorded for this clonotype. The chain carries TRBV7-2 and TRBJ2-1, with D unresolved. Germline V gene lookup returns CDR1 SGHTA and CDR2 FQGNSA. This CDR3 has 13 amino acids. Deletions cut 2 bases from V and 9 bases from J, with 11 bases between. The CDR3 here is CASSLIIVGEQFF. The CDR3 DNA is TGTGCCAGCAGCTTAATCATTGTGGGTGAGCAGTTCTTC.